This T cell receptor (beta chain) is drawn from a study of blood T cells in healthy people across ages. A single count supports this clonotype. In germline, CDR1 is SGDLS, CDR2 YYNGEE. This CDR3 is 16 amino acids long. With 3 bases removed from V and 1 base from J, the gap between germline ends came to 16 bases. The authors ran a second PCR of about 6 to 11 cycles using a sample-barcoded 5' primer and a J-beta primer mix. TCRdb reanalysed the 5' RACE reads using MiXCR and keeps one entry per CDR3 protein. The sample holds hundreds of thousands of distinct CDR3 sequences, under 70% seen once. The rearrangement links TRBV9 to TRBJ1-2; D possibly corresponds to TRBD1 (6 bases). The specimen was blood. The sequence was collected from a man in his 60s in good health. In DNA form, the CDR3 reads TGTGCCAGCAGCGCCCGGACAGACTCGCTTAACTATGGCTACACCTTC. This codes for CASSARTDSLNYGYTF.